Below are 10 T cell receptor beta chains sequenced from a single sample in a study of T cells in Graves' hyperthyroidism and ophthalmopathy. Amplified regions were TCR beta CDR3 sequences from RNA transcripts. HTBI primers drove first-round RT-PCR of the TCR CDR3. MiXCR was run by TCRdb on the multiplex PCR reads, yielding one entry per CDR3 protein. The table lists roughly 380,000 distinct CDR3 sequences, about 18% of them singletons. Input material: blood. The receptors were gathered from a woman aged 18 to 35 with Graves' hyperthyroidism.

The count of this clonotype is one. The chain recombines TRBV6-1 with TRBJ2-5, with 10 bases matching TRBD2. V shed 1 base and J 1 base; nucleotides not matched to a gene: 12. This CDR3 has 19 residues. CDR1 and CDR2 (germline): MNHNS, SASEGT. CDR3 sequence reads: CASSEGGIAGGRSQETQYF. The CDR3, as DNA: TGTGCCAGCAGTGAAGGTGGGATAGCGGGGGGCCGGAGCCAAGAGACCCAGTACTTC.

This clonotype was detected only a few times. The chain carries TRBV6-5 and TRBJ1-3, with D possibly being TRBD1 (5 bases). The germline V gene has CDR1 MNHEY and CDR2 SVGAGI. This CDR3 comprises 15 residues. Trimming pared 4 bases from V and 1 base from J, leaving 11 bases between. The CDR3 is CASSWGGGSGNTIYF. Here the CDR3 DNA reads TGTGCCAGCAGTTGGGGCGGGGGATCTGGAAACACCATATATTTT.

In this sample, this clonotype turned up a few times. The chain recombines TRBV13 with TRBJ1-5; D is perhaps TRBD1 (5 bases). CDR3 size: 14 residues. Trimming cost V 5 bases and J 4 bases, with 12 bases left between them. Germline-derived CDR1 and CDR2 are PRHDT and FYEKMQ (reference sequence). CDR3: CASSGGRGNQPQHF. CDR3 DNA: TGTGCCAGCAGCGGAGGACGGGGGAATCAGCCCCAGCATTTT.

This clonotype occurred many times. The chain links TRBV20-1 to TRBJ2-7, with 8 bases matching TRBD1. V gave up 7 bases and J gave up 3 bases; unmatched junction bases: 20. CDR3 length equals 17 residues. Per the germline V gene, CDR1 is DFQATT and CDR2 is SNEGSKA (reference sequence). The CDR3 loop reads CSESPPRRTGTGYEQYF. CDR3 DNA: TGCAGTGAGTCGCCCCCAAGGCGGACCGGGACAGGCTACGAGCAGTACTTC.

CDR3 in DNA: TGTGCCAGCAGACAAGAGGATGGCTACACCTTC. Protein product: CASRQEDGYTF. The chain employs TRBV12-3 or TRBV12-4 and TRBJ1-2; no reliable D call. CDR3 length equals 11 residues. The V and J ends lost 6 bases and 6 bases respectively, with 8 bases between them.

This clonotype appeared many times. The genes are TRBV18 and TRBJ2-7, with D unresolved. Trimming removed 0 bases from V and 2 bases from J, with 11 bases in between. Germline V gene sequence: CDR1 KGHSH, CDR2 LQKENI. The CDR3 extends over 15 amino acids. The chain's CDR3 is CASSPPGSLAYEQYF. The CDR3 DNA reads TGTGCCAGCTCACCACCGGGCAGTTTAGCCTACGAGCAGTACTTC.

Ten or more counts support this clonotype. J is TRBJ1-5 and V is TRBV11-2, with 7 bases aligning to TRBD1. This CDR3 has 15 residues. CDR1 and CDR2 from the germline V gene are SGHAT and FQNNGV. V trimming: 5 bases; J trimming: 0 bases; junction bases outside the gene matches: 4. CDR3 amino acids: CASSRGGRSNQPQHF. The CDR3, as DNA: TGTGCCAGCAGCCGAGGGGGCCGTAGCAATCAGCCCCAGCATTTT. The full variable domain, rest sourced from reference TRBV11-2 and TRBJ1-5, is EAGVAQSPRYKIIEKRQSVAFWCNPISGHATLYWYQQILGQGPKLLIQFQNNGVVDDSQLPKDRFSAERLKGVDSTLKIQPAKLEDSAVYLCASSRGGRSNQPQHFGDGTRLSIL.

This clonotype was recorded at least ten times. CDR3 residues: CSARSGTASYEQYF. CDR3 coding DNA: TGCAGTGCTAGATCCGGGACAGCCTCCTACGAGCAGTACTTC. This chain joins TRBV20-1 and TRBJ2-7; 7 bases are a match to TRBD1. With 2 bases clipped from V and 0 bases from J, the junction kept 4 bases outside the gene matches. The CDR3 sequence is 14 residues long. Germline V CDR1 and CDR2: DFQATT, SNEGSKA (reference sequence).

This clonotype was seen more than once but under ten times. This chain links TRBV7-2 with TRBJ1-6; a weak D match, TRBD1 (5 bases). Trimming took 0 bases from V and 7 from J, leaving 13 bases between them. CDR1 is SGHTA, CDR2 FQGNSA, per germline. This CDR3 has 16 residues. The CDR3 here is CASSLARGYGNSPLHF. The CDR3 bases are TGTGCCAGCAGCTTAGCGAGGGGTTATGGGAATTCACCCCTCCACTTT.

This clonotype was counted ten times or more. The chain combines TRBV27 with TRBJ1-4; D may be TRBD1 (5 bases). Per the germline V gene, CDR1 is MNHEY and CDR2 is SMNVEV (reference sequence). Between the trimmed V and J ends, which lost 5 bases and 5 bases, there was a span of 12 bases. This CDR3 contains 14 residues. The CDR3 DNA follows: TGTGCCAGCAGTGAGCCAGGGAGGAATGAAAAACTGTTTTTT. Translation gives CASSEPGRNEKLFF. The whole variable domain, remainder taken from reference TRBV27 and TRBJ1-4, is EAQVTQNPRYLITVTGKKLTVTCSQNMNHEYMSWYRQDPGLGLRQIYYSMNVEVTDKGDVPEGYKVSRKEKRNFPLILESPSPNQTSLYFCASSEPGRNEKLFFGSGTQLSVL.